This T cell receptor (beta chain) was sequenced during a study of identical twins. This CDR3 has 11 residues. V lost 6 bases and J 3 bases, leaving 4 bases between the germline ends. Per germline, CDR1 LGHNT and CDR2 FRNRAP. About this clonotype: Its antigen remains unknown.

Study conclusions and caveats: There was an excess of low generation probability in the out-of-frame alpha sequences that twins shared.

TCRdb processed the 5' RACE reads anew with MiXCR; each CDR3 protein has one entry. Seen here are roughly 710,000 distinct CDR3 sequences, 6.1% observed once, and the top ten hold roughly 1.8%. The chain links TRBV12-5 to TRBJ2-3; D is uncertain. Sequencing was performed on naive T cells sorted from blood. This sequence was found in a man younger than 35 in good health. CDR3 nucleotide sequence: TGTGCTAGTGGCGAGACAGATACGCAGTATTTT. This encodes CASGETDTQYF.